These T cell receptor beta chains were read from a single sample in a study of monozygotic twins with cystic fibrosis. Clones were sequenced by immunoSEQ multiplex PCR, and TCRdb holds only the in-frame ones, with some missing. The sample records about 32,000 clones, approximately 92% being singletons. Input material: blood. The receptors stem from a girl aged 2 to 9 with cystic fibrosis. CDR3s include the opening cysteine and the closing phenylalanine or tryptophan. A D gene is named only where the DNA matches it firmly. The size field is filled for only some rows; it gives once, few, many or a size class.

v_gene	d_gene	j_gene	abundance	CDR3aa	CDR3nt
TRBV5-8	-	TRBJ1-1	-	CASSLQGEAFF	TGTGCCAGCAGCTTACAGGGTGAAGCTTTCTTT
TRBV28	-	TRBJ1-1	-	CASSLGGAGTEAFF	TGTGCCAGCAGTTTGGGGGGCGCGGGCACTGAAGCTTTCTTT
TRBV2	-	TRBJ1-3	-	CASSTGLASGNTIYF	TGTGCCAGCAGTACGGGACTTGCCTCTGGAAACACCATATATTTT
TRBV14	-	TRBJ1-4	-	CASSRDGVWGEKLFF	TGTGCCAGCAGCCGGGACGGCGTTTGGGGTGAAAAACTGTTTTTT
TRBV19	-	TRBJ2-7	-	CASSMSGGDSYEQYF	TGTGCCAGTAGTATGTCGGGCGGCGACTCCTACGAGCAGTACTTC
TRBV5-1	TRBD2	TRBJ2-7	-	CASSRTSGPLYEQYF	TGCGCCAGCAGCCGGACTAGCGGGCCTCTCTACGAGCAGTACTTC
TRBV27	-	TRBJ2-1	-	CASSSLVGVNNEQFF	TGTGCCAGCAGTTCCCTGGTCGGGGTGAACAATGAGCAGTTCTTC
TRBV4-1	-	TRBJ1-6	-	CASSGEGLVALHF	TGCGCCAGCAGCGGCGAGGGACTGGTGGCCCTCCACTTT
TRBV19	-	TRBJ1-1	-	CASSIGRANTEAFF	TGTGCCAGTAGTATAGGACGGGCGAACACTGAAGCTTTCTTT
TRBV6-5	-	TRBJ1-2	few	CASSLGGEGYTF	TGTGCCAGCAGTCTTGGGGGGGAAGGCTACACCTTC
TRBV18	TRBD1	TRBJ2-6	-	CASSPGQGFGANVLTF	TGTGCCAGCTCCCCCGGACAGGGCTTCGGGGCCAACGTCCTGACTTTC
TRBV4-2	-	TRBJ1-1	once	CASSQDRGRNTEAFF	TGTGCCAGCAGCCAAGATCGGGGCAGAAACACTGAAGCTTTCTTT
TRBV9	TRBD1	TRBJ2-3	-	CASSVVGGTGVWTDTQYF	TGTGCCAGCAGCGTAGTTGGAGGGACAGGGGTATGGACAGATACGCAGTATTTT
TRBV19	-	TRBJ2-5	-	CASSIVRAKDKLKTQYF	TGTGCCAGTAGTATTGTGAGGGCGAAGGATAAGTTGAAGACCCAGTACTTC
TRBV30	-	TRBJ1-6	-	CAWGQSSYNSPLHF	TGTGCCTGGGGACAGAGCTCCTATAATTCACCCCTCCACTTT
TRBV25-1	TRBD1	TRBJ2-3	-	CASSSGTGNLGGTDTQYF	TGTGCCAGCAGTTCCGGGACAGGGAACTTAGGCGGCACAGATACGCAGTATTTT
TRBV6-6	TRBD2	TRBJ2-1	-	CATREGRYEQFF	TGTGCCACCCGGGAGGGCCGATATGAGCAGTTCTTC
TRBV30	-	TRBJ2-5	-	CAWSVGVARETQYF	TGTGCCTGGAGTGTAGGAGTCGCCCGGGAGACCCAGTACTTC
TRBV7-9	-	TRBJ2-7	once	CASSLGRYEQYF	TGTGCCAGCAGCTTAGGACGGTACGAGCAGTACTTC
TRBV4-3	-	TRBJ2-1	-	CASSQDPRTDEQFF	TGCGCCAGCAGCCAAGATCCCAGGACGGATGAGCAGTTCTTC
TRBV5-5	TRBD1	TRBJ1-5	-	CASSNSGQGNQPQHF	TGTGCCAGCAGCAATTCGGGACAGGGGAATCAGCCCCAGCATTTT
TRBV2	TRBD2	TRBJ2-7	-	CASSEHWAGGEQYF	TGTGCCAGCAGTGAGCACTGGGCGGGAGGCGAGCAGTACTTC
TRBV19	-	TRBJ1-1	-	CASRLQVGALRDTEAFF	TGTGCCAGTAGGCTACAGGTTGGGGCGTTACGTGACACTGAAGCTTTCTTT
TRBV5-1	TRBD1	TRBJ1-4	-	CASTLGQPNEKLFF	TGCGCCAGCACCCTGGGACAGCCGAATGAAAAACTGTTTTTT
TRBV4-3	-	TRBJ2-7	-	CASSPGGREQYF	TGCGCCAGCAGCCCAGGAGGTCGGGAGCAGTACTTC
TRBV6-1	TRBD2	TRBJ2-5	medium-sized	CAIHPAGSQETQYF	TGTGCCATTCATCCAGCGGGAAGCCAAGAGACCCAGTACTTC
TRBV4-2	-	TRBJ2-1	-	CASSQERGVPSYNEQFF	TGTGCCAGCAGCCAAGAGAGGGGGGTTCCTTCCTACAATGAGCAGTTCTTC